The subject of this entry is one T cell receptor (beta chain). Its antigen is unknown. TCRdb reprocessed the RT-PCR reads via MiXCR and lists one record per CDR3 protein. The sample carries around 850,000 distinct CDR3 sequences, around 18% recorded once. Germline CDR1 is DFQATT and CDR2 is SNEGSKA (reference sequence). V was clipped by 5 bases and J by 2 bases; unmatched bases: 11. The CDR3 consists of 16 residues. The sample originates from a study of response to subunit inactivated influenza vaccine. Overall study results and limits: The authors suggested that few new T cells are recruited per seasonal influenza vaccination.

This clonotype was sampled from a man aged 50 to 59 who received an inactivated influenza vaccine. The sample in question was PBMCs from blood, obtained roughly 5 days after vaccination. The chain recombines TRBV20-1 with TRBJ2-7; TRBD2 aligns across 11 bases. CDR3 residues: CSAPNPLAGDPYEQYF. The CDR3, as DNA: TGCAGTGCTCCCAACCCACTAGCGGGGGATCCCTACGAGCAGTACTTC.